The rows below give T cell receptor beta chains drawn from one sample of a study of blood T cell repertoires in COVID-19. Assay: immunoSEQ multiplex PCR; the TCRdb copy retains only in-frame clones and omits some. In the table there are some 320,000 clones, around 84% of which are singletons. Source material: PBMCs or T cells enriched from blood (not recorded which). The receptors derive from a young woman who had been exposed to COVID-19. CDR3s include the opening cysteine and the closing phenylalanine or tryptophan. The order of the fields is D gene, V gene, clone size, J gene, CDR3 protein, CDR3 DNA. The D gene is left open where the match is weak. Clone size is stated in some rows and not others, as once, few, many or a class when expanded.

>-|TRBV7-3|-|TRBJ2-3
CASSAGLLTDTQYF
TGTGCCAGCAGCGCGGGACTCCTCACAGATACGCAGTATTTT
>-|TRBV3-1/TRBV3-2|few|TRBJ1-2
CASSPRVMSGQGYTF
TGTGCCAGCAGCCCCAGAGTGATGTCAGGGCAGGGCTACACCTTC
>TRBD1|TRBV6-4|once|TRBJ2-3
CASSGVNRTGTQYF
TGTGCCAGCAGTGGAGTCAACCGGACAGGAACGCAGTATTTT
>TRBD2|TRBV2|-|TRBJ2-3
CASRRGLAGADTQYF
TGTGCCAGCAGGAGGGGACTAGCGGGAGCAGATACGCAGTATTTT
>-|TRBV7-9|-|TRBJ2-7
CASSSPAGSVYEQYF
TGTGCCAGCAGCTCCCCTGCCGGGAGTGTCTACGAGCAGTACTTC
>TRBD2|TRBV27|few|TRBJ2-7
CASSLNGRVKEQYF
TGTGCCAGCAGTTTAAACGGGAGGGTTAAAGAGCAGTACTTC
>TRBD2|TRBV30|-|TRBJ2-2
CAWSPRGGYTGELFF
TGTGCCTGGAGCCCACGCGGGGGGTACACCGGGGAGCTGTTTTTT
>TRBD1|TRBV28|-|TRBJ1-6
CAIQPGQGIPLHF
TGTGCCATCCAACCGGGACAGGGAATCCCCCTCCACTTT
>-|TRBV7-9|-|TRBJ1-1
CASSFVLGGNTEAFF
TGTGCCAGCAGCTTTGTGCTTGGGGGGAATACTGAAGCTTTCTTT
>-|TRBV6-1|-|TRBJ1-2
CASSEVIVNYGYTF
TGTGCCAGCAGTGAAGTTATCGTGAACTATGGCTACACCTTC
>TRBD1|TRBV29-1|-|TRBJ1-1
CSVNSYRGTEAFF
TGCAGCGTTAACAGCTACAGGGGCACTGAAGCTTTCTTT
>-|TRBV2|-|TRBJ1-2
CASSLTRYGYTF
TGTGCCAGCAGTCTGACACGCTATGGCTACACCTTC
>TRBD1|TRBV19|few|TRBJ2-2
CASRKGQANTGELFF
TGTGCCAGTAGGAAGGGACAGGCGAACACCGGGGAGCTGTTTTTT
>-|TRBV4-3|few|TRBJ1-2
CASSQVGGGGYTF
TGCGCCAGCAGCCAAGTAGGAGGAGGGGGCTACACCTTC
>TRBD1|TRBV27|-|TRBJ1-5
CASSLVYTGVAQPQHF
TGTGCCAGCAGTTTAGTCTACACAGGGGTAGCTCAGCCCCAGCATTTT
>-|TRBV21-1|-|TRBJ2-1
CASSNQRWQGLNNEQFF
TGTGCCAGCAGCAACCAGAGGTGGCAGGGTCTTAACAATGAGCAGTTCTTC
>-|TRBV2|-|TRBJ1-5
CASRFPGGENQPQHF
TGTGCCAGCAGATTCCCCGGGGGGGAAAATCAGCCCCAGCATTTT
>-|TRBV30|-|TRBJ2-3
CAWSARDTQYF
TGTGCCTGGAGTGCCAGAGATACGCAGTATTTT
>-|TRBV28|-|TRBJ1-2
CASIRGAEGYTF
TGTGCCAGCATTCGGGGGGCGGAAGGCTACACCTTC
>TRBD2|TRBV27|once|TRBJ2-7
CASRPLPSGNYEQYF
TGTGCCAGCAGACCGCTCCCTAGCGGTAACTACGAGCAGTACTTC